Below, one T cell receptor (beta chain) is given with its context. This clonotype was found a few times. The antigen this receptor binds is unknown. No base-level quality is on record; no much larger clone is a single base apart. This sample is drawn from a study of T-cell memory formation after mild COVID-19 (dated by TCRdb to about 2021). About the study as a whole: TCR sequence clusters from the two donors were largely donor specific. In a couple of donors, T-cell clones that expanded and contracted after mild COVID-19 were tracked by sequencing TCRalpha and TCRbeta repertoires over time. The cohort was made up of two young adult volunteers, one female and one male, who were previously healthy.

What the authors observed across the whole study: The detection of some responding clones in pre-infection memory suggests that pre-existing cross-reactive memory T cells joined the SARS-CoV-2 response. SARS-CoV-2 specificity of the second-wave clones peaking on day 37 was not confirmed. Only a couple of mild cases were covered by the study, and larger cohorts that include severe cases with pre-infection samples were considered necessary. Balanced CD4/CD8 phenotypes were observed for clones contracting from day 15 to 85, whereas a bias towards CD4+ was observed for a second wave of clones expanding from day 15 to 37. Contracting CD4+ clones were found mainly in CM and EM memory subsets, while CD8+ clones were enriched in EMRA.

The CDR3 runs 14 amino acids, cysteine and phenylalanine included. The retained sequence is limited to the CDR3, 42 bases, with the frame set at the first base. The germline V gene specifies SGHRS as CDR1 and YFSETQ as CDR2. The V and J ends are trimmed by 2 bases and 0 bases, leaving 8 bases between them. The sample was run on an Illumina NovaSeq 6000. Using 5'RACE with constant-segment primers, TCRalpha and TCRbeta cDNA libraries were constructed, with sample barcodes and unique molecular identifiers added in the process. RNA was extracted from every sample with Trizol reagent. Amplification of the libraries took two PCR steps, and the second step added a second sample barcode plus Illumina TruSeq adapters. Libraries were sequenced on an Illumina NovaSeq with 2 x 150 bp paired-end reads. From the authors' description of their analysis: The reads were demultiplexed and collapsed into UMI-guided consensus sequences using migec v1.2.7. Using mixcr v2.1.11, UMI consensuses were aligned to TRA and TRB V and J templates and then assembled into clonotypes. Expanded or contracted clonotypes were those called significant by both edgeR and NoisET, with noise models trained on biological replicates. For edgeR calls, the cutoffs were a false discovery rate-adjusted p below 0.01 and a log2 fold-change threshold of 1. As an exploratory analysis of dynamics, max-normalized trajectories of the 1000 most abundant clonotypes were examined with PCA combined with hierarchical clustering. Separately sequenced CD4+ and CD8+ repertoires were used to assign the CD4 or CD8 phenotype of responding clones. The public reads were reanalyzed by TCRdb: fastp trimming at Q25, MiXCR alignment, in-frame beta chains only. When rows share a CDR3 protein, they turn into one entry using the most common DNA and genes. The V and J calls, along with clone size, are taken from TCRdb and not from the paper's own processing. This sample has fewer than 50,000 distinct CDR3 sequences in its table, and approximately 7% of those were observed once. Clones ranked in the top ten supply approximately 1.5% of the sample.

PBMCs were isolated by Ficoll-Paque density gradient centrifugation. The sequenced material came from PBMCs or a T cell subset sorted from them (not recorded which). This chain is built from TRBV5-1 and TRBJ2-5, and TRBD2 may be the D gene, going by 6 matching bases. The receptor was derived from a man aged 18 to 29 who had mild COVID-19 (a few samples of this study predate the infection). The sample titles of this study are shuffled in the database, so cell type and time point are left out; the donor was told from shared clones. CDR3 loop: CASSLSGDQETQYF. The nucleotide sequence reads TGCGCCAGCAGCTTATCGGGGGACCAAGAGACCCAGTACTTC.